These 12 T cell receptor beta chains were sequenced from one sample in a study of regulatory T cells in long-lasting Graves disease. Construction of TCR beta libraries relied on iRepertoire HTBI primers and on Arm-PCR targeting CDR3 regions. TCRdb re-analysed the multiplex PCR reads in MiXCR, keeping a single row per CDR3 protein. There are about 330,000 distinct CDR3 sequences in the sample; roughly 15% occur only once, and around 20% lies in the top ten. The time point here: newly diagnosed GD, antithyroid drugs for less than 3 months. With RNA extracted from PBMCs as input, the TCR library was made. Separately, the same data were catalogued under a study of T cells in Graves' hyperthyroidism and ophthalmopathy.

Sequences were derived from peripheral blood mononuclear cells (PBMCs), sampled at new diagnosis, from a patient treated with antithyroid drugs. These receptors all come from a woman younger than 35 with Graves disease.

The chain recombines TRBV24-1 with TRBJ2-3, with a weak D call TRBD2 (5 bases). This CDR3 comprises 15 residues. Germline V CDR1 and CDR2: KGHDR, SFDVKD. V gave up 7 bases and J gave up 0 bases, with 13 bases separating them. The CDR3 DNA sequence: TGTGCCACCAGCTCTGAGGGTCCCAGCACAGATACGCAGTATTTT. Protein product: CATSSEGPSTDTQYF.

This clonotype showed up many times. The CDR3 here is CASSLVGAVSYNEQFF. The CDR3 nucleotides read TGTGCCAGCAGCTTAGTGGGAGCGGTCTCCTACAATGAGCAGTTCTTC. The gene calls are TRBV7-2 and TRBJ2-1; TRBD2 is a possible D gene (5 bases). The length of the CDR3 is 16 residues. V was shortened by 1 base and J by 0 bases, with 10 bases between the two germline ends. Germline CDR1 is SGHTA and CDR2 is FQGNSA.

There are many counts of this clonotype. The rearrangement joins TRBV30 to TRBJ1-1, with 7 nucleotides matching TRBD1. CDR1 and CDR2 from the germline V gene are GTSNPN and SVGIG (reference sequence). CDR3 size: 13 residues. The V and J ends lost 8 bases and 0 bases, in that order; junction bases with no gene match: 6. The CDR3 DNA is TGTGCCGGGCAAGGGGGCTTGAACACTGAAGCTTTCTTT. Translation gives CAGQGGLNTEAFF. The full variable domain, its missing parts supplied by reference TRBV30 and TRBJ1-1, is SQTIHQWPATLVQPVGSPLSLECTVEGTSNPNLYWYRQAAGRGLQLLFYSVGIGQISSEVPQNLSASRPQDRQFILSSKKLLLSDSGFYLCAGQGGLNTEAFFGQGTRLTVV.

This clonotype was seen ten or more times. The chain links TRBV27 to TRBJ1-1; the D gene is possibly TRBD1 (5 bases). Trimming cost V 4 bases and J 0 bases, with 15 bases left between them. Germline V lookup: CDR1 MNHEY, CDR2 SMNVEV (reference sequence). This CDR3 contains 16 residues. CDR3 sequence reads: CASSSYTRDLNTEAFF. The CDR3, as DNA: TGTGCCAGCAGTTCATACACCAGGGACCTGAACACTGAAGCTTTCTTT.

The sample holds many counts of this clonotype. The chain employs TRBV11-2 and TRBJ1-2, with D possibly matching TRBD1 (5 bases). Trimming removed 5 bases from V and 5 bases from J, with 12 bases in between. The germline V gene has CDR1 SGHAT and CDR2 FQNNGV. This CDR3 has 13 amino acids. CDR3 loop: CASSPRTTYGYTF. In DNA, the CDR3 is TGTGCCAGCAGCCCCCGGACAACATATGGCTACACCTTC.

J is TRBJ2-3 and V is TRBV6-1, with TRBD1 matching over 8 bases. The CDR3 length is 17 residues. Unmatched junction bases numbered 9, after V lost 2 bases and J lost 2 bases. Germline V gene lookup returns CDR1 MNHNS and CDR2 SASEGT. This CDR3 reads CASSERLWTGPTDTQYF. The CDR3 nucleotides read TGTGCCAGCAGTGAACGGTTGTGGACAGGGCCCACAGATACGCAGTATTTT.

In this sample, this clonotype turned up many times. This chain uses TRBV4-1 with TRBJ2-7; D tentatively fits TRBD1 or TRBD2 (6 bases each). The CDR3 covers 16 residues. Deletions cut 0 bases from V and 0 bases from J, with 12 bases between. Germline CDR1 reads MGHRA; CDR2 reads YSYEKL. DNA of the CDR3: TGCGCCAGCAGCCAAGATCAAGGGGGGAACTCCTACGAGCAGTACTTC. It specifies CASSQDQGGNSYEQYF.

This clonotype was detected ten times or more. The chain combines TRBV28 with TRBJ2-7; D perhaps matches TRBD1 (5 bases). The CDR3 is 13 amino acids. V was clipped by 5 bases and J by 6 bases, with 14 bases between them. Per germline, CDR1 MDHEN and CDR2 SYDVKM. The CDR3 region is CASSPPAGSEQYF. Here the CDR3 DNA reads TGTGCCAGCAGTCCGCCTGCAGGGTCCGAGCAGTACTTC.

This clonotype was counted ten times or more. CDR3 sequence (DNA): TGCAGCGTTGATTCCTACAATGAGCAGTTCTTC. Residues: CSVDSYNEQFF. This chain links TRBV29-1 with TRBJ2-1, with unresolved D. The CDR3 has 11 amino acids. V lost 3 bases and J 1 base, leaving 1 base between the germline ends. Germline V lookup: CDR1 SQVTM, CDR2 ANQGSEA.

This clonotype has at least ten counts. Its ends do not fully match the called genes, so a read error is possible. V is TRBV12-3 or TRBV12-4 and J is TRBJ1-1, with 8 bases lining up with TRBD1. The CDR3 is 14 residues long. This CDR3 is CASRRQGTDPEVFF. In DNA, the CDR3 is TGTGCCAGCAGACGACAGGGGACCGACCCAGAAGTTTTCTTT.

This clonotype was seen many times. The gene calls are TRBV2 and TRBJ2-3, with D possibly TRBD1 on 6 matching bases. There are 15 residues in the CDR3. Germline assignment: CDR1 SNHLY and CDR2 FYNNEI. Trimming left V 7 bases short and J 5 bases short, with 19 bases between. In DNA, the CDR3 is TGTGCCAGCACCCAAGGGGCTCGAGGGGGAGATACGCAGTATTTT. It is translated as CASTQGARGGDTQYF.

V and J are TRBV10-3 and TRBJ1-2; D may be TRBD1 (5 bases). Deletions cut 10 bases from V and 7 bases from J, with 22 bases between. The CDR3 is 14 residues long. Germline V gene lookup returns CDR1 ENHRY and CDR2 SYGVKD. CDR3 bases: TGTGCCACCCATGCCGGGACCCCTCAGGGTGGCTACACCTTC. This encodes CATHAGTPQGGYTF.